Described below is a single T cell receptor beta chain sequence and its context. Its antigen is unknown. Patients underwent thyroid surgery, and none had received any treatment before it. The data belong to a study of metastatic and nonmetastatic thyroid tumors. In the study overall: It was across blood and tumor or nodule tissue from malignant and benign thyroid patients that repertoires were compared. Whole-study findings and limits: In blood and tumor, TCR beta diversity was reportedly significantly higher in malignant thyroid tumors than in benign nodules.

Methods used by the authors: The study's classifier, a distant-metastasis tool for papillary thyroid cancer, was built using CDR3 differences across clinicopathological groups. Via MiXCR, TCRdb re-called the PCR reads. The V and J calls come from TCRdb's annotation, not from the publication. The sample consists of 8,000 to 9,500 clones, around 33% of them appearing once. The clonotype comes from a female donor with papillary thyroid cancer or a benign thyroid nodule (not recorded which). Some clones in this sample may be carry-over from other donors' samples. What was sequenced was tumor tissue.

The CDR3 DNA sequence: TGTGCCAGCAGGACTAGCGCACCTAGCACAGATACGCAGTATTTT. As protein: CASRTSAPSTDTQYF. This chain uses TRBV12-3 or TRBV12-4 with TRBJ2-3; 8 bases match TRBD2. V shed 6 bases, J shed 0 bases, and the junction held 5 bases outside the gene matches. The CDR3 sequence is 15 residues long.